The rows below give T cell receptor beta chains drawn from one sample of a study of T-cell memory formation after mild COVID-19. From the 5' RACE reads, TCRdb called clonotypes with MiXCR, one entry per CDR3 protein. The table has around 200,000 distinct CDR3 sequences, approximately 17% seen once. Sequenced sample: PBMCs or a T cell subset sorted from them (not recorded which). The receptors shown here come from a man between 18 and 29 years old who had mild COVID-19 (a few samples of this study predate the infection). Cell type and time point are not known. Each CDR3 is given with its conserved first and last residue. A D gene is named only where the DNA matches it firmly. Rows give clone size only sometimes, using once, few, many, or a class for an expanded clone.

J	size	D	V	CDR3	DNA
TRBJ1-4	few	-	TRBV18	CASSPTRVGGANEKLFF	TGTGCCAGCTCACCAACCAGGGTCGGAGGGGCTAATGAAAAACTGTTTTTT
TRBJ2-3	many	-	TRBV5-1	CASSRTTDTQYF	TGCGCCAGCAGCCGGACAACAGATACGCAGTATTTT
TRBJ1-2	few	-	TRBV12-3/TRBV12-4	CASSQKDYGYTF	TGTGCCAGCAGCCAGAAAGACTATGGCTACACCTTC
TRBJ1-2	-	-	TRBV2	CASRLSAQPGYGYTF	TGTGCCAGCAGGCTTAGTGCCCAGCCGGGCTATGGCTACACCTTC
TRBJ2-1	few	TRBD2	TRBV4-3	CASSQPSWGLAGAMFF	TGCGCCAGCAGCCAACCGTCTTGGGGACTAGCGGGGGCGATGTTCTTC
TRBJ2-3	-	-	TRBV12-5	CASGSNRDDRQYF	TGTGCTAGTGGCTCCAACCGGGACGATAGACAGTATTTT
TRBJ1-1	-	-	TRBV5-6	CASSLDRAANTEAFF	TGTGCCAGCAGCTTGGACCGGGCCGCGAACACTGAAGCTTTCTTT
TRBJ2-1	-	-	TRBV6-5	CASSWVTGYEQFF	TGTGCCAGCAGCTGGGTAACAGGGTATGAGCAGTTCTTC
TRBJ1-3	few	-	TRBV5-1	CASSPDLDSGNTIYF	TGCGCCAGCAGCCCGGACCTGGACTCTGGAAACACCATATATTTT
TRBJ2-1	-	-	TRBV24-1	CATSESGRGEQFF	TGTGCCACCAGTGAATCGGGACGGGGTGAGCAGTTCTTC
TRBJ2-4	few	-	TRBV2	CASRAGSKDIQYF	TGTGCCAGCAGGGCCGGTAGTAAGGACATTCAGTACTTC
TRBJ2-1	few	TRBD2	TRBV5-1	CASSPGLAGAPFF	TGCGCCAGCAGCCCGGGACTAGCGGGGGCTCCGTTCTTC
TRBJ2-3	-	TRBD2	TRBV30	CAWSSGTSGGADTQYF	TGTGCCTGGTCGAGTGGGACTAGCGGGGGTGCAGATACGCAGTATTTT
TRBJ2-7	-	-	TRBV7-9	CASSRTGYEQYF	TGTGCCAGCAGCCGAACAGGGTACGAGCAGTACTTC
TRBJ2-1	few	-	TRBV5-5	CASSWRGPGEQFF	TGTGCCAGCTCATGGCGGGGCCCGGGGGAGCAGTTCTTC
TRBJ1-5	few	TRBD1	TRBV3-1	CASSRGQLNQPQHF	TGTGCCAGCAGCCGGGGACAGCTCAATCAGCCCCAGCATTTT
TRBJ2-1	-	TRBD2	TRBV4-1	CASSPRLARNEQFF	TGCGCCAGCAGCCCTAGACTAGCCAGGAATGAGCAGTTCTTC
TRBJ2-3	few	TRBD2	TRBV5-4	CASSLEGLGRGTDTQYF	TGTGCCAGCAGCTTGGAGGGACTAGGACGAGGCACAGATACGCAGTATTTT
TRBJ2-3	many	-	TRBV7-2	CASSLVGPGTDTQYF	TGTGCCAGCAGCTTAGTCGGTCCCGGCACAGATACGCAGTATTTT
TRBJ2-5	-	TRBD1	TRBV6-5	CASKPGQGWETQYF	TGTGCCAGCAAACCGGGACAGGGGTGGGAGACCCAGTACTTC
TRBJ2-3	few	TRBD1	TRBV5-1	CASSLQGAKADTQYF	TGCGCCAGCAGCCTCCAGGGGGCTAAGGCAGATACGCAGTATTTT
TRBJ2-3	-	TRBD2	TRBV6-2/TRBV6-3	CASSPREAGTDTQYF	TGTGCCAGCAGTCCCCGGGAGGCGGGCACAGATACGCAGTATTTT
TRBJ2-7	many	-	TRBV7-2	CASSSGFDEQYF	TGTGCCAGCAGCTCCGGGTTTGACGAGCAGTACTTC
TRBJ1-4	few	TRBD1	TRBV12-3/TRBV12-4	CATNPGQGSTNEKLFF	TGTGCCACCAACCCGGGACAGGGCTCAACTAATGAAAAACTGTTTTTT
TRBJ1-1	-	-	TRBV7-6	CASSSLPRGGNTEAFF	TGTGCCAGCAGCTCGCTCCCGAGGGGCGGGAACACTGAAGCTTTCTTT